A single sample is the source of the 15 T cell receptor beta chains below, sequenced in a study of T cell clonotyping in hematopoietic cell transplantation. The repertoire was sequenced with immunoSEQ multiplex PCR; TCRdb's copy has only in-frame clones and lacks some. This sample has more than 9,000 clones, with about 54% found just once. This specimen consisted of peripheral blood mononuclear cells, obtained 100 days after allogeneic stem cell transplant. These receptors all come from a female patient in her fifties who had an allogeneic stem cell transplant from an unrelated donor, so the T cells may come from the graft donor. Some clones in this sample may be carry-over from other donors' samples.

V gene TRBV4-2 combines with J gene TRBJ1-1; no definite D call. Trimming removed 4 bases at V and 1 base at J, with 4 bases between. The CDR3 loop spans 12 amino acids. Germline V gene sequence: CDR1 LGHNA, CDR2 YNFKEQ. The CDR3 sequence: CASSLGNTEAFF. For the CDR3, the DNA is TGTGCCAGCAGCCTGGGGAACACTGAAGCTTTCTTT.

This rearrangement joins TRBV20-1 to TRBJ2-1; D unresolved. In germline, CDR1 is DFQATT, CDR2 SNEGSKA (reference sequence). The CDR3 extends over 11 amino acids. Between the trimmed V and J ends, which lost 5 bases and 4 bases, there was a span of 6 bases. CDR3 amino acids: CSAGSYNEQFF. The CDR3, as DNA: TGCAGTGCTGGTAGTTACAATGAGCAGTTCTTC.

This chain uses TRBV7-2 with TRBJ2-1, with a possible D match to TRBD2 (5 bases). The CDR3 has 15 amino acids. V lost 5 bases to trimming and J lost 6 bases, with 17 bases between them. CDR1 is SGHTA, CDR2 FQGNSA, per germline. DNA for the CDR3: TGTGCCAGCAGCGTTAGGAGGCTAGGCGGCAATGAGCAGTTCTTC. This translates into CASSVRRLGGNEQFF. Filled out from reference TRBV7-2 and TRBJ2-1, the complete variable domain reads GAGVSQSPSNKVTEKGKDVELRCDPISGHTALYWYRQSLGQGLEFLIYFQGNSAPDKSGLPSDRFSAERTGGSVSTLTIQRTQQEDSAVYLCASSVRRLGGNEQFFGPGTRLTVL.

This clone was detected once. The chain employs TRBV25-1 and TRBJ2-7; no clear D. Germline CDR1 is MGHDK and CDR2 is SYGVNS. Trimming removed 8 bases from V and 11 bases from J, with 25 bases in between. The CDR3 runs 14 residues. CDR3 in amino acids: CASRPNVPPSLKYF. CDR3 bases: TGTGCCAGCCGGCCGAATGTCCCCCCCTCGTTGAAGTACTTC.

On this clone: Other DNA sequences from this sample encode an identical CDR3 as well. V usage is TRBV30 and J usage is TRBJ1-3; D is uncertain. CDR1 GTSNPN and CDR2 SVGIG come from the germline V gene (reference sequence). CDR3 size: 19 residues. Trimming removed 8 bases at V and 4 bases at J, with 33 bases between. The CDR3 sequence is CAMEALGGLNPIQGNTIYF. CDR3 DNA sequence: TGTGCCATGGAGGCCCTGGGAGGATTAAACCCGATTCAAGGAAACACCATATATTTT.

This clone is labeled medium-sized. The rearrangement joins TRBV19 to TRBJ2-7; no clear D. Germline V gives CDR1 LNHDA, CDR2 SQIVND (reference sequence). The CDR3 length is 14 residues. The V and J ends lost 3 bases and 0 bases respectively, with 9 bases between them. CDR3 DNA sequence: TGTGCCAGTAGTATTGGATTAAACTCCTACGAGCAGTACTTC. Encoded protein: CASSIGLNSYEQYF.

V and J are TRBV28 and TRBJ1-5; TRBD1 is a possible D gene (6 bases). Trimming removed 3 bases from V and 7 bases from J, with 13 bases in between. This CDR3 comprises 14 residues. Germline lookup yields CDR1 MDHEN and CDR2 SYDVKM. The DNA for the CDR3 is TGTGCCAGCAGTTTGTACAGGGCCCGACAGCCCCAGCATTTT. The encoded protein is CASSLYRARQPQHF.

As concerns this clone: Other DNA sequences in the same sample also yield this CDR3. V is TRBV30 and J is TRBJ1-4, with D perhaps TRBD1 (6 bases). Trimming removed 1 base from V and 7 bases from J, with 10 bases in between. Per the germline V gene, CDR1 is GTSNPN and CDR2 is SVGIG (reference sequence). The CDR3 is 13 residues long. The CDR3 DNA reads as TGTGCCTGGAGTGGGACAGCTTTTGAAAAACTGTTTTTT. Amino acid sequence: CAWSGTAFEKLFF.

This clone was observed a few times. This chain joins TRBV10-3 and TRBJ1-2; 8 bases are a match to TRBD1. V lost 10 bases and J lost 6; bases outside the gene matches: 4. The germline V gene has CDR1 ENHRY and CDR2 SYGVKD. The CDR3 is 11 residues long. Here the CDR3 DNA reads TGTGCCACGAACAGGGGGGATGGCTACACCTTC. Encoded protein: CATNRGDGYTF.

V usage is TRBV27 and J usage is TRBJ1-2; maybe TRBD1 (6 bases). This CDR3 spans 16 amino acids. Germline CDR1 reads MNHEY; CDR2 reads SMNVEV (reference sequence). Trimming took off 7 bases at V and 0 bases at J, with 18 bases between the two ends. CDR3 protein: CASKGTRVDPNYGYTF. The CDR3 nucleotides are TGTGCCAGCAAAGGGACAAGAGTAGACCCTAACTATGGCTACACCTTC.

This chain uses TRBV2 with TRBJ1-5, with a tentative D call TRBD1 (5 bases). V lost 2 bases and J lost 1, with 9 bases in between. The V gene's germline CDR1 is SNHLY and CDR2 FYNNEI. The CDR3 sequence is 15 residues long. CDR3 sequence: CASSEMPGSNQPQHF. The CDR3 DNA reads as TGTGCCAGCAGTGAAATGCCAGGGAGCAATCAGCCCCAGCATTTT.

With respect to this clone: Other DNA sequences from this sample encode an identical CDR3 as well. V is TRBV30 and J is TRBJ2-7; TRBD1 might be the D (5 bases). The germline CDR1 and CDR2 sequences are GTSNPN and SVGIG (reference sequence). V lost 3 bases and J lost 1, with 10 bases in between. This CDR3 has 13 residues. CDR3 bases: TGTGCCTGGAGCCGCGACAGTTCCTACGAGCAGTACTTC. As protein: CAWSRDSSYEQYF.

The gene calls are TRBV30 and TRBJ1-4; possible D gene TRBD1, 5 bases. The V end lost 2 bases, the J end lost 7 bases, and 11 bases lay between the germline ends. The CDR3 runs 13 residues. In germline, CDR1 is GTSNPN, CDR2 SVGIG (reference sequence). CDR3 in DNA: TGTGCCTGGAGTAAGGGTGGGGGTGAAAAACTGTTTTTT. This encodes CAWSKGGGEKLFF.

CDR3 protein: CASSYPNTEAFF. The CDR3 DNA reads as TGTGCCAGCAGTTACCCCAACACTGAAGCTTTCTTT. The V gene is TRBV6-6, the J gene TRBJ1-1; unclear D gene. This CDR3 region has 12 residues. Deletions cut 2 bases from V and 2 bases from J, with 3 bases between. Germline V gene lookup returns CDR1 MNHNY and CDR2 SVGAGI (reference sequence).

This clone was detected only once. V and J are TRBV4-3 and TRBJ1-2; 7 bases match TRBD1. Germline loops: CDR1 LGHNA, CDR2 YSLEER. The CDR3 has 17 residues. V lost 3 bases, J lost 4 bases, and 14 bases stayed unmatched. DNA of the CDR3: TGCGCCAGCAGCCAGGCAATATCAGGGGGTCTGGTCTATGGCTACACCTTC. Translation: CASSQAISGGLVYGYTF.